What follows are 22 T cell receptor beta chains derived from one specimen sequenced in a study of neurological immune-mediated disorders. TCRdb analysed the 5' RACE reads with MiXCR anew, one entry per CDR3 protein. The sample holds about 59,000 distinct CDR3 sequences; roughly 13% are singletons and the top ten take about 10%. The sequenced material came from PBMCs. These receptor sequences come from a woman aged 55-70 years with HTLV-1-associated myelopathy (HAM/TSP).

At least ten counts were recorded for this clonotype. The chain employs TRBV3-1 and TRBJ2-7, with 14 nucleotides matching TRBD2. J was trimmed by 6 bases and V by 4 bases; bases with no gene match: 5. This CDR3 contains 15 residues. From germline, CDR1 is LGHDT and CDR2 YNNKEL (reference sequence). In DNA, the CDR3 is TGTGCCAGCAGCCGCGGGACTAGCGGGAGAAGCGAGCAGTACTTC. Translation: CASSRGTSGRSEQYF.

Ten or more counts support this clonotype. The J gene is TRBJ2-2, the V gene TRBV29-1; TRBD2 matches 8 bases. This CDR3 spans 13 amino acids. After removal of 4 bases from V and 7 bases from J, the junction contained 5 bases not matched to a gene. Looked up from germline, CDR1 is SQVTM and CDR2 is ANQGSEA. CDR3 amino acids: CSVAGRADGELFF. CDR3 in DNA: TGCAGCGTTGCCGGGAGGGCCGACGGGGAGCTGTTTTTT.

This clonotype was observed at least ten times. The V call is TRBV7-9, the J call TRBJ1-1, with 7 bases that match TRBD1. V gave up 5 bases and J gave up 0 bases; unmatched junction bases: 18. CDR3 length: 19 amino acids. The germline V gene encodes CDR1 SEHNR and CDR2 FQNEAQ (reference sequence). The CDR3 spells CASSGSGQRPLKMNTEAFF. CDR3 nucleotides: TGTGCCAGCAGCGGATCGGGACAGCGCCCTTTAAAGATGAACACTGAAGCTTTCTTT.

This chain links TRBV6-4 with TRBJ1-1; D is unclear. CDR1 MRHNA and CDR2 SNTAGT come from the germline V gene. The CDR3 consists of 14 residues. Deletions cut 0 bases from V and 3 bases from J, with 8 bases between. The CDR3 protein is CASSDSSRDTEAFF. In nucleotides, the CDR3 is TGTGCCAGCAGTGACTCTTCTCGGGACACTGAAGCTTTCTTT.

This sequence joins TRBV19 and TRBJ2-1, with D perhaps given as TRBD1 or TRBD2 (5 bases each). Germline-derived CDR1 and CDR2 are LNHDA and SQIVND (reference sequence). V was pared by 5 bases and J by 9 bases, with 14 bases between. The CDR3 is 13 residues long. The CDR3 protein is CASSGTFWGEQFF. For the CDR3, the DNA is TGTGCCAGTAGTGGGACCTTTTGGGGTGAGCAGTTCTTC.

In this sample, this clonotype turned up many times. This sequence joins TRBV12-3 or TRBV12-4 and TRBJ2-1; 7 bases fit TRBD1. This CDR3 region has 13 residues. V dropped 7 bases and J dropped 15; count of bases not matched to a gene: 15. The CDR3 DNA is TGTGCCAGCAATTTTGGACCCCGGGACAGTCGGTTCTTC. Its protein product is CASNFGPRDSRFF.

This clonotype came up many times. V gene TRBV5-1 combines with J gene TRBJ1-1, with D hard to call. V was shortened by 3 bases and J by 4 bases, with 16 bases between the two germline ends. The germline gives CDR1 SGHRS, CDR2 YFSETQ. CDR3 length: 15 amino acids. CDR3 nucleotides: TGCGCCAGCAGCTCACCTACCGGAGGAGGCACTGAAGCTTTCTTT. This translates into CASSSPTGGGTEAFF.

This clonotype appeared many times. Possible read error: a much larger clone is one base away. The chain links TRBV7-9 to TRBJ1-4; D ambiguous. V was pared by 5 bases and J by 7 bases, with 17 bases between. The CDR3 sequence is 15 residues long. CDR1 is SEHNR, CDR2 FQNEAQ, per germline (reference sequence). The CDR3, as DNA: TGTGCCAGCAGCCACAGAGAGGGTATCGGTGAAAAACTGTTTTTT. Translation gives CASSHREGIGEKLFF.

By sample share, this clonotype is medium-sized (0.01 to 0.1%). The chain couples TRBV7-3 to TRBJ2-3, with D possibly being TRBD1 (6 bases). Germline CDR1 and CDR2: SGHTA and FQGTGA. Trimming cost V 5 bases and J 4 bases, with 13 bases left between them. This CDR3 contains 14 residues. CDR3 region: CASSDTGTPDTQYF. The CDR3 region has the DNA TGTGCCAGCAGCGACACAGGGACCCCAGATACGCAGTATTTT.

This clonotype came up many times. This chain joins TRBV7-8 and TRBJ1-6; D is unresolved. CDR1 is SGHVS and CDR2 is FQNEAQ in the germline V gene. This CDR3 comprises 14 residues. Trimming pared 5 bases from V and 6 bases from J, leaving 11 bases between. For the CDR3, the DNA is TGTGCCAGCAGCCTTGGGAGCGTTAATTCACCCCTCCACTTT. It translates to CASSLGSVNSPLHF.

The V and J genes are TRBV20-1 and TRBJ2-1; D gene uncertain. This CDR3 comprises 14 residues. Trimming removed 6 bases at V and 2 bases at J, with 14 bases between. Germline V CDR1 and CDR2: DFQATT, SNEGSKA (reference sequence). DNA for the CDR3: TGCAGTGCGCAGTATATTGGGGCCTACAATGAGCAGTTCTTC. Its protein is CSAQYIGAYNEQFF.

This clonotype turned up a few times. The genes are TRBV5-1 and TRBJ2-5; possibly TRBD1 for D (6 bases). The germline V and J ends were trimmed by 4 bases and 1 base, with 23 bases remaining between them. From germline, CDR1 is SGHRS and CDR2 YFSETQ. The CDR3 runs 18 residues. The chain's CDR3 is CASSDPLWRQALQETQYF. The CDR3 nucleotides read TGCGCCAGCAGCGACCCCCTCTGGAGACAGGCCCTCCAAGAGACCCAGTACTTC.

At least ten counts were recorded for this clonotype. The rearrangement uses TRBV5-5 and TRBJ2-1; D unresolved. CDR3 length equals 15 residues. Deletions cut 0 bases from V and 0 bases from J, with 7 bases between. CDR1 is SGHKS, CDR2 YYEKEE, per germline (reference sequence). CDR3 sequence (DNA): TGTGCCAGCAGCTTGGTGGTTAGCTCCTACAATGAGCAGTTCTTC. Its translation: CASSLVVSSYNEQFF.

Turning to this clonotype: A read error is likely, as this CDR3 ends without the conserved phenylalanine or tryptophan. The DNA is omitted, as the CDR3 cannot be located on it reliably, and the CDR3 follows TCRdb's listing. The gene calls are TRBV6-1 and TRBJ1-1. Per germline, CDR1 MNHNS and CDR2 SASEGT. Ends included, the CDR3 has 12 residues. CDR3 protein: CASSNDDTEAIL.

This clonotype was found many times. V usage is TRBV7-2 and J usage is TRBJ2-2; the D is unclear. Germline CDR1 and CDR2: SGHTA and FQGNSA. The V and J ends lost 1 base and 5 bases respectively, with 8 bases between them. This CDR3 comprises 14 residues. The CDR3: CASSLGGQTGELFF. CDR3 bases: TGTGCCAGCAGCTTAGGTGGTCAAACCGGGGAGCTGTTTTTT.

This clonotype was picked up many times. V and J are TRBV3-1 and TRBJ2-1; tentative D call: TRBD1 (6 bases). The CDR3 is made up of 16 amino acids. The germline V gene has CDR1 LGHDT and CDR2 YNNKEL (reference sequence). V lost 0 bases to trimming and J lost 10 bases, with 19 bases between them. CDR3 protein: CASSQDAGARGFEQFF. In DNA, the CDR3 is TGTGCCAGCAGCCAAGACGCAGGGGCCCGTGGTTTCGAGCAGTTCTTC.

This clonotype was found many times. The gene calls are TRBV20-1 and TRBJ1-5; D perhaps matches TRBD1 (6 bases). This CDR3 has 13 amino acids. The V end was cut by 4 bases, the J end by 3 bases, with 10 bases between. The germline gives CDR1 DFQATT, CDR2 SNEGSKA (reference sequence). The CDR3: CSAIQGLNQPQHF. The CDR3 bases are TGCAGTGCTATCCAGGGGCTCAATCAGCCCCAGCATTTT.

This clonotype has a count of ten or more. The rearrangement joins TRBV29-1 to TRBJ2-7; D is unclear. V shed 2 bases and J shed 6 bases, with 17 bases lying between them. This CDR3 has 14 residues. The germline CDR1 and CDR2 sequences are SQVTM and ANQGSEA. The DNA of the CDR3 is TGCAGCGTTGAACCACCGGGCGTCGGTACCGAGCAGTACTTC. This translates into CSVEPPGVGTEQYF.

Many counts were recorded for this clonotype. This chain connects TRBV29-1 to TRBJ2-2; 14 positions agree with TRBD2. Per the germline V gene, CDR1 is SQVTM and CDR2 is ANQGSEA. The V gene end was trimmed by 4 bases and the J gene end by 4 bases; junction bases not matched to a gene: 5. There are 16 residues in the CDR3. The CDR3 reads CSVAGLAGAITGELFF. CDR3 bases: TGCAGCGTTGCGGGACTAGCGGGAGCTATCACCGGGGAGCTGTTTTTT.

This clonotype has a handful of counts. V and J are TRBV29-1 and TRBJ2-1, with 8 bases matching TRBD1. This CDR3 contains 19 residues. V lost 0 bases, J lost 9 bases, and 22 bases stayed unmatched. In germline, CDR1 is SQVTM, CDR2 ANQGSEA. The DNA for the CDR3 is TGCAGCGTTGAAGATCGTAAATTGCAGGGGGCGGTACGGTATGGTGAGCAGTTCTTC. It translates to CSVEDRKLQGAVRYGEQFF.

This clonotype showed up many times. DNA of the CDR3: TGTGCCAGCACCGGGACTAGCGGGAGTATCGGGGAGCTGTTTTTT. This codes for CASTGTSGSIGELFF. The V and J genes are TRBV25-1 and TRBJ2-2; 14 bases line up with TRBD2. There are 15 residues in the CDR3. With 7 bases clipped from V and 7 bases from J, the junction kept 5 bases outside the gene matches. The V gene's germline CDR1 is MGHDK and CDR2 SYGVNS.

This clonotype was observed many times. The V call is TRBV29-1, the J call TRBJ2-3; D is perhaps TRBD2 (6 bases). The CDR3 sequence is 14 residues long. The germline V gene encodes CDR1 SQVTM and CDR2 ANQGSEA. V lost 3 bases and J 3 bases, leaving 13 bases between the germline ends. The CDR3 DNA sequence: TGCAGCGTTGATACAGATGGACTAACAGATACGCAGTATTTT. Protein: CSVDTDGLTDTQYF.